The 28 T cell receptor beta chains below all came from one sample that was sequenced in a study of CXCR3-negative and CXCR3-positive naive CD8 T cells. cDNA libraries for TRB were generated by 5' RACE incorporating UMI labels. TCRdb reprocessed the 5' RACE reads and reports one entry per CDR3 protein, with no DNA. The table lists 40,000 to 50,000 distinct CDR3 sequences. Source material: naive CXCR3- CD8+ T cells from blood. Documented subset: CD45RO-CCR7+CD27+CD95- naive CD8+ T cells lacking CXCR3 (TNR3-). The receptor set was obtained from a human donor in good health. Some clones in this sample may be carry-over from other donors' samples.

The chain carries TRBV28 and TRBJ2-7; TCRdb's D call, TRBD1, is unchecked because there is no DNA. Germline CDR1 reads MDHEN; CDR2 reads SYDVKM. This CDR3 spans 16 amino acids. CDR3 in amino acids: CASSFPGGGYSYEQYF. Based on the CDR3 plus reference TRBV28 and TRBJ2-7, the full variable domain is DVKVTQSSRYLVKRTGEKVFLECVQDMDHENMFWYRQDPGLGLRLIYFSYDVKMKEKGDIPEGYSVSREKKERFSLILESASTNQTSMYLCASSFPGGGYSYEQYFGPGTRLTVT.

The rearrangement uses TRBV12-3 or TRBV12-4 and TRBJ1-4; TCRdb lists TRBD1, though no DNA is available to test this call. This CDR3 has 15 amino acids. CDR3 sequence reads: CASSWTGPTNEKLFF.

Here the CDR3 reads CSAREPRYLAGELFF. This sequence joins TRBV20-1 and TRBJ2-2; TCRdb reports TRBD1, a call that lacks DNA to check it against. Germline-derived CDR1 and CDR2 are DFQATT and SNEGSKA (reference sequence). This CDR3 is built from 15 residues.

CDR3: CASSLSDGTYEQYF. This rearrangement joins TRBV5-8 to TRBJ2-7. Germline V gives CDR1 SGHTS, CDR2 YDEGEE. CDR3 length: 14 residues.

The chain recombines TRBV20-1 with TRBJ2-7; TCRdb outputs TRBD2, but without DNA this stays unchecked. The CDR3 consists of 18 residues. CDR1 and CDR2 from the germline V gene are DFQATT and SNEGSKA (reference sequence). CDR3 sequence: CSARERLSLAGAIYEQYF.

This chain uses TRBV12-3 or TRBV12-4 with TRBJ1-6; TCRdb's D call, TRBD1, is unchecked because there is no DNA. This CDR3 is built from 14 residues. The CDR3 here is CASSLPTGGSPLHF.

The chain couples TRBV5-4 to TRBJ2-7; the TRBD1 assignment by TCRdb is unverifiable without DNA. The germline CDR1 and CDR2 sequences are SGHNT and YYREEE (reference sequence). The CDR3 has 14 residues. Here the CDR3 reads CASSSGQNSYEQYF.

The CDR3 spells CASTDGRRRTDTQYF. The chain uses TRBV5-4 and TRBJ2-3; the D call from TCRdb, TRBD1, cannot be confirmed without DNA. Per germline, CDR1 SGHNT and CDR2 YYREEE (reference sequence). The CDR3 loop spans 15 amino acids. The full variable domain, rest sourced from reference TRBV5-4 and TRBJ2-3, is ETGVTQSPTHLIKTRGQQVTLRCSSQSGHNTVSWYQQALGQGPQFIFQYYREEENGRGNFPPRFSGLQFPNYSSELNVNALELDDSALYLCASTDGRRRTDTQYFGPGTRLTVL.

The chain carries TRBV29-1 and TRBJ2-1. Germline CDR1 is SQVTM and CDR2 is ANQGSEA. This CDR3 is 11 amino acids long. CDR3 amino acids: CSVVSWGEQFF.

The chain recombines TRBV29-1 with TRBJ2-1; lacking DNA, the TRBD2 call made by TCRdb goes unchecked. The V gene's germline CDR1 is SQVTM and CDR2 ANQGSEA. The CDR3 sequence is 15 residues long. The CDR3 loop is CSVMASGGAYNEQFF.

This chain's CDR3 is CSARGIDQGGYTF. V and J are TRBV20-1 and TRBJ1-2; TCRdb selects TRBD1, and the lack of DNA leaves this call unchecked. Germline values: CDR1 DFQATT, CDR2 SNEGSKA (reference sequence). The CDR3 loop spans 13 amino acids.

V usage is TRBV11-3 and J usage is TRBJ2-3; TCRdb outputs TRBD1, but without DNA this stays unchecked. The CDR3 sequence is 16 residues long. Germline V gene lookup returns CDR1 SGHNT and CDR2 YENEEA. CDR3 sequence reads: CASSSRDREEGDTQYF.

The rearrangement links TRBV29-1 to TRBJ2-7; the TCRdb call, TRBD1, lacks DNA for checking. CDR1 and CDR2 (germline): SQVTM, ANQGSEA. This CDR3 has 13 amino acids. The CDR3 region is CSVGAGPLYEQYF.

V and J are TRBV5-1 and TRBJ2-7. The germline gives CDR1 SGHRS, CDR2 YFSETQ. The CDR3 sequence is 13 residues long. CDR3 residues: CASSWDSGYEQYF.

V usage is TRBV7-9 and J usage is TRBJ2-7; there is no DNA to check the TCRdb D call of TRBD2. The V gene's germline CDR1 is SEHNR and CDR2 FQNEAQ (reference sequence). This CDR3 contains 15 residues. The CDR3 sequence is CASSLAGEPAYEQYF. Looking up the rest from reference TRBV7-9 and TRBJ2-7 gives the full variable domain: DTGVSQNPRHKITKRGQNVTFRCDPISEHNRLYWYRQTLGQGPEFLTYFQNEAQLEKSRLLSDRFSAERPKGSFSTLEIQRTEQGDSAMYLCASSLAGEPAYEQYFGPGTRLTVT.

The chain joins TRBV29-1 to TRBJ1-2; lacking DNA, the TRBD1 call made by TCRdb goes unchecked. The germline gives CDR1 SQVTM, CDR2 ANQGSEA. The CDR3 consists of 12 residues. CDR3 loop: CSVGTGGNGYTF.

This chain uses TRBV12-3 or TRBV12-4 with TRBJ2-1; TCRdb's D gene call, TRBD2, goes unchecked for lack of DNA. This CDR3 spans 15 amino acids. CDR3: CASSQSGGVYNEQFF.

The chain employs TRBV3-1 and TRBJ2-3. The CDR3 loop spans 15 amino acids. Per germline, CDR1 LGHDT and CDR2 YNNKEL (reference sequence). The CDR3 loop is CASSQDPDSTDTQYF.

By frequency, this clonotype is medium-sized. The V gene is TRBV29-1, the J gene TRBJ2-7; the D call from TCRdb, TRBD1, cannot be confirmed without DNA. The CDR3 contains 12 residues. CDR1 and CDR2 from the germline V gene are SQVTM and ANQGSEA. This CDR3 is CSVDGTGGEQYF.

The chain recombines TRBV12-3 or TRBV12-4 with TRBJ2-1. CDR3 length: 16 residues. The CDR3 loop is CASSLLLMSSYNEQFF.

The chain joins TRBV5-1 to TRBJ2-7; checking the TCRdb D call of TRBD1 is not possible without DNA. The CDR3 runs to 12 residues. Germline lookup yields CDR1 SGHRS and CDR2 YFSETQ. The CDR3: CASSFSGGEQYF.

This rearrangement joins TRBV5-1 to TRBJ2-4; TCRdb gives TRBD2 as the D gene, but with no DNA this cannot be confirmed. This CDR3 has 15 amino acids. Germline V CDR1 and CDR2: SGHRS, YFSETQ. The CDR3 reads CASSLGPGRENIQYF.

The chain's CDR3 is CATRTGNHEQFF. The gene calls are TRBV12-3 or TRBV12-4 and TRBJ2-1; TCRdb proposes TRBD1, but this gene call is untestable without DNA. This CDR3 comprises 12 residues.

The rearrangement joins TRBV12-3 or TRBV12-4 to TRBJ1-2; without DNA, the TCRdb call of TRBD1 cannot be checked. The CDR3 spans 13 residues. CDR3 region: CASSFDRGDGYTF.

The chain employs TRBV29-1 and TRBJ1-2; TCRdb's D call of TRBD1 is untestable without DNA. Per germline, CDR1 SQVTM and CDR2 ANQGSEA. This CDR3 contains 12 residues. CDR3 amino acids: CSVGQPTNGYTF.

This chain joins TRBV28 and TRBJ2-5; TCRdb calls TRBD2, which cannot be checked without DNA. The CDR3 totals 12 residues. CDR1 and CDR2 from the germline V gene are MDHEN and SYDVKM. The CDR3 reads CASRGGRETQYF.

The chain carries TRBV4-1 and TRBJ2-7. The CDR3 has 13 amino acids. Per the germline V gene, CDR1 is MGHRA and CDR2 is YSYEKL. CDR3 loop: CASSARQSYEQYF.

The gene calls are TRBV29-1 and TRBJ2-7; TCRdb reports TRBD1, a call that lacks DNA to check it against. CDR3 length: 13 residues. The germline V gene has CDR1 SQVTM and CDR2 ANQGSEA. The chain's CDR3 is CSVAKDRVYEQYF.